The rows below give T cell receptor beta chains drawn from one sample of a study of blood T cell repertoires in COVID-19. Sequenced by immunoSEQ multiplex PCR; TCRdb stores in-frame clones only, minus some. In the table there are over 80,000 clones, 87% of which are singletons. The sample consisted of peripheral blood. The origin of the receptors is a human donor in a cohort sampled during active COVID-19. Both conserved end residues are part of each CDR3. A D gene is named only where the DNA matches it firmly. A clone size is listed for some rows: how often the clone was seen (once, few, many), or a class if it is expanded.

j_call d_call clone_size v_call cdr3_aa cdr3_nt
TRBJ2-7 - few TRBV29-1 CSVRQGTQTYEQYF TGCAGCGTTCGGCAGGGAACTCAGACGTACGAGCAGTACTTC
TRBJ1-5 - - TRBV19 CASSIGRGNSNQPQHF TGTGCCAGTAGTATAGGACGAGGGAATAGCAATCAGCCCCAGCATTTT
TRBJ2-1 - - TRBV6-5 CASSYHSSNEQFF TGTGCCAGCAGTTACCACAGCAGCAATGAGCAGTTCTTC
TRBJ1-4 - - TRBV6-5 CASSKLQGRNEKLFF TGTGCCAGCAGTAAGCTACAGGGTCGTAATGAAAAACTGTTTTTT
TRBJ2-1 TRBD2 - TRBV19 CASSIARPGRDEQFF TGTGCCAGTAGTATAGCGCGGCCCGGGAGGGATGAGCAGTTCTTC
TRBJ1-5 TRBD1 - TRBV5-4 CASSFQGARQPQHF TGTGCCAGCAGCTTCCAGGGGGCGAGACAGCCCCAGCATTTT
TRBJ1-1 TRBD1 - TRBV7-3 CASSPTTTGGTEAFF TGTGCCAGCAGCCCTACGACCACAGGGGGTACTGAAGCTTTCTTT
TRBJ2-7 TRBD2 - TRBV27 CASTGSSGRGWEQYF TGTGCCAGCACCGGATCTAGCGGGAGGGGCTGGGAGCAGTACTTC
TRBJ1-1 TRBD1 - TRBV19 CASSSTGATEAFF TGTGCCAGTAGTTCAACAGGGGCCACTGAAGCTTTCTTT
TRBJ2-5 TRBD2 few TRBV28 CASSLSGTVRRQETQYF TGTGCCAGCAGTTTGAGCGGGACGGTTAGACGGCAAGAGACCCAGTACTTC
TRBJ2-7 TRBD2 - TRBV6-1 CASSEVVSGRDYEQYF TGTGCCAGCAGTGAAGTGGTTAGCGGGAGGGACTACGAGCAGTACTTC
TRBJ2-3 TRBD2 - TRBV6-1 CASSESLVSGRSADTQYF TGTGCCAGCAGTGAATCTCTCGTGAGCGGGAGATCGGCAGATACGCAGTATTTT
TRBJ1-2 - - TRBV3-1/TRBV3-2 CASSQGQGPGYTF TGTGCCAGCAGCCAAGGGCAGGGGCCTGGCTACACCTTC
TRBJ1-4 TRBD1 - TRBV28 CAGGTGWNEKLFF TGTGCCGGGGGGACAGGGTGGAATGAAAAACTGTTTTTT
TRBJ2-7 - - TRBV29-1 CSVEGGASTYEQYF TGCAGCGTTGAAGGAGGCGCGAGTACCTACGAGCAGTACTTC
TRBJ1-1 - - TRBV6-2/TRBV6-3 CASSLGRYTEAFF TGTGCCAGCAGCCTAGGGAGGTACACTGAAGCTTTCTTT
TRBJ2-1 - - TRBV5-6 CASSPLTSLRGTYNEQFF TGTGCCAGCAGCCCGTTGACCTCTCTTCGGGGAACCTACAATGAGCAGTTCTTC
TRBJ1-4 TRBD1 - TRBV10-3 CAISVSGTGSEKLFF TGTGCCATCAGTGTCTCCGGGACAGGGTCTGAAAAACTGTTTTTT
TRBJ2-7 TRBD2 - TRBV4-1 CASSQVAQLAGGYEQYF TGCGCCAGCAGCCAAGTAGCGCAATTAGCGGGAGGCTACGAGCAGTACTTC
TRBJ2-1 - - TRBV14 CASRGSGYNEQFF TGTGCCAGCCGGGGAAGTGGCTACAATGAGCAGTTCTTC
TRBJ2-3 - - TRBV7-9 CASSFSQSTDTQYF TGTGCCAGCAGCTTTTCCCAGAGCACAGATACGCAGTATTTT
TRBJ2-5 TRBD2 - TRBV27 CASRPGLAVGPQYF TGTGCCAGCAGACCCGGACTAGCGGTTGGGCCCCAGTACTTC
TRBJ2-7 TRBD1 - TRBV27 CASSGGTGAFHEQYF TGTGCCAGCAGTGGAGGGACAGGGGCCTTCCACGAGCAGTACTTC
TRBJ1-3 - few TRBV27 CARGHTIYF TGTGCCAGGGGCCACACCATATATTTT
TRBJ2-2 - - TRBV15 CATSRGRGRDTGELFF TGTGCCACCAGCAGAGGACGTGGGAGAGACACCGGGGAGCTGTTTTTT
TRBJ2-1 TRBD2 - TRBV23-1 CASSQGLADNEQFF TGCGCCAGCAGTCAGGGACTAGCGGACAATGAGCAGTTCTTC
TRBJ1-2 - - TRBV19 CASSVRRDGFYGYTF TGTGCCAGTAGCGTCCGCAGGGATGGGTTCTATGGCTACACCTTC
TRBJ1-6 TRBD1 - TRBV28 CASSLGRGNSPLHF TGTGCCAGCAGTTTGGGCAGGGGGAATTCACCCCTCCACTTT
TRBJ1-6 TRBD1 - TRBV5-1 CASSAGQGPYNSPLHF TGCGCCAGCAGCGCAGGACAGGGACCTTATAATTCACCCCTCCACTTT
TRBJ1-1 TRBD1 - TRBV2 CASSADRVVTEAFF TGTGCCAGCAGTGCGGACAGGGTAGTCACTGAAGCTTTCTTT
TRBJ1-2 - - TRBV18 CASSPPYIYGYTF TGTGCCAGCTCACCACCGTACATTTATGGCTACACCTTC
TRBJ2-2 TRBD2 once TRBV11-3 CASSPGGLAGEGGELFF TGTGCCAGCAGCCCCGGTGGACTAGCGGGAGAGGGCGGGGAGCTGTTTTTT
TRBJ1-6 TRBD1 - TRBV6-6 CASSYGQGNSPLHF TGTGCCAGCAGTTATGGACAGGGAAATTCACCCCTCCACTTT
TRBJ1-2 TRBD1 few TRBV3-1/TRBV3-2 CASSPPTGGINYGYTF TGTGCCAGCAGTCCACCGACAGGGGGTATTAACTATGGCTACACCTTC
TRBJ2-1 - - TRBV15 CATSRDVRDVNEQFF TGTGCCACCAGCAGGGACGTCCGGGATGTGAATGAGCAGTTCTTC
TRBJ1-2 - few TRBV7-9 CATPGEDDYGYTF TGTGCCACCCCCGGAGAGGATGACTATGGCTACACCTTC
TRBJ1-6 TRBD1 few TRBV27 CASSLSRGLSPLHF TGTGCCAGCAGTTTATCCAGGGGGCTTTCACCCCTCCACTTT
TRBJ1-1 TRBD1 - TRBV11-2 CASSLTTGDTEAFF TGTGCCAGCAGCTTAACGACAGGGGACACTGAAGCTTTCTTT
TRBJ2-7 - - TRBV19 CASSTTAAYEQYF TGTGCCAGTAGTACGACAGCTGCCTACGAGCAGTACTTC
TRBJ2-1 - - TRBV7-2 CASSSTGRGSKFF TGTGCCAGCAGCTCGACAGGAAGGGGGAGCAAGTTCTTC
TRBJ1-2 - - TRBV20-1 CSASTMGGDGYTF TGCAGTGCTAGTACCATGGGGGGGGATGGCTACACCTTC
TRBJ2-5 TRBD2 - TRBV9 CASSVGASGSLETQYF TGTGCCAGCAGCGTAGGGGCTAGCGGGAGTTTGGAGACCCAGTACTTC
TRBJ1-2 - - TRBV2 CASSLGLYGYTF TGTGCCAGCAGCCTTGGACTCTATGGCTACACCTTC
TRBJ1-1 - - TRBV19 CASSIQGNTEAFF TGTGCCAGTAGTATCCAGGGGAACACTGAAGCTTTCTTT
TRBJ2-6 - - TRBV11-2 CASSLVGGGISSGANVLTF TGTGCCAGCAGCTTAGTTGGAGGAGGGATCAGCTCTGGGGCCAACGTCCTGACTTTC
TRBJ2-7 TRBD1 few TRBV7-9 CAISIPARGLYEQYF TGTGCCATCTCCATTCCAGCCAGGGGGCTCTACGAGCAGTACTTC
TRBJ2-1 - - TRBV29-1 CSVGGGRGNEQFF TGCAGCGTTGGAGGGGGAAGAGGCAATGAGCAGTTCTTC
TRBJ2-1 - - TRBV28 CASSLLPSGALNEQFF TGTGCCAGCAGTTTATTGCCCAGCGGCGCTCTCAATGAGCAGTTCTTC
TRBJ2-7 - - TRBV11-2 CASSLELDSSEQYF TGTGCCAGCAGCTTAGAATTGGACAGCTCCGAGCAGTACTTC
TRBJ2-7 - - TRBV9 CASSTPGGAEEQYF TGTGCCAGCAGCACTCCCGGGGGAGCGGAAGAGCAGTACTTC
TRBJ2-2 TRBD1 - TRBV7-2 CASSPTGGNTGELFF TGTGCCAGCAGCCCGACAGGGGGAAACACCGGGGAGCTGTTTTTT
TRBJ2-3 TRBD2 - TRBV10-3 CAISGWGGTDTQYF TGTGCCATCAGTGGCTGGGGGGGAACAGATACGCAGTATTTT
TRBJ2-7 TRBD1 - TRBV19 CASSPQGASYEQYF TGTGCCAGTAGTCCTCAGGGGGCCTCCTACGAGCAGTACTTC
TRBJ1-6 TRBD1 - TRBV28 CATEGQGGSSPLHF TGTGCCACCGAGGGACAGGGGGGATCTTCACCCCTCCACTTT
TRBJ1-2 - - TRBV18 CASSRRELNYGYTF TGTGCCAGCTCACGACGGGAGCTTAACTATGGCTACACCTTC